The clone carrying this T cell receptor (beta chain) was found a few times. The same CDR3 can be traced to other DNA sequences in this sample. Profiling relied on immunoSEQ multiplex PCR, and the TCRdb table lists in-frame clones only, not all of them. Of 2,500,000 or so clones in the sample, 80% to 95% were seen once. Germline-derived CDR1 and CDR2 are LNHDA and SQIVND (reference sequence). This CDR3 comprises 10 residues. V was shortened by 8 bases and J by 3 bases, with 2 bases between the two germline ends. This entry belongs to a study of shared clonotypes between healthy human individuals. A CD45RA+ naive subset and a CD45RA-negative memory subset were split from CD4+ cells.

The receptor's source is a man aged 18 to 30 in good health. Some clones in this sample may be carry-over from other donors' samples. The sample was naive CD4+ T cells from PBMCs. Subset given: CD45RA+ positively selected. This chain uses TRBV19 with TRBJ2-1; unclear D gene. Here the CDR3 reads CASGYNEQFF. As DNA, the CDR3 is TGTGCCAGTGGCTACAATGAGCAGTTCTTC.